The 18 T cell receptor beta chains below were found in one sample sequenced in a study of blood T cell repertoires in COVID-19. Data came from immunoSEQ multiplex PCR; TCRdb stores just in-frame clones and leaves some out. The sample contains 100,000 to 150,000 clones, around 89% of which appear only once. The sequenced sample was peripheral blood. These receptors came from a man in his forties or fifties with active or convalescent COVID-19.

The rearrangement uses TRBV5-6 and TRBJ2-1; 7 bases agree with TRBD2. The germline CDR1 and CDR2 sequences are SGHDT and YYEEEE. V shed 3 bases and J 3 bases; nucleotides not matched to a gene: 9. This CDR3 has 16 amino acids. The CDR3: CASSSAGPYYYNEQFF. In DNA, the CDR3 is TGTGCCAGCAGCTCAGCGGGACCCTACTACTACAATGAGCAGTTCTTC.

The chain is built from TRBV21-1 and TRBJ1-5. TRBV21-1 is a documented pseudogene. The CDR3 is 13 residues long. The CDR3 region has the DNA TGTGCCAGCAGCAAAGTAAGCGGTCAGCCCCAGCATTTT. Translation gives CASSKVSGQPQHF.

This rearrangement joins TRBV24-1 to TRBJ2-1; TRBD2 agrees at 12 bases. The CDR3 extends over 16 amino acids. The germline gives CDR1 KGHDR, CDR2 SFDVKD. V lost 4 bases to trimming and J lost 2 bases; unmatched junction nucleotides: 2. CDR3 coding DNA: TGTGCCACCAGTGAGTCTAGCGGGAGGGCCTACAATGAGCAGTTCTTC. Translation gives CATSESSGRAYNEQFF.

The genes are TRBV2 and TRBJ1-1, with 7 bases fitting TRBD1. Losses at the gene ends were 8 bases for V and 4 bases for J; bases not matched to a gene: 7. CDR1 is SNHLY and CDR2 is FYNNEI in the germline V gene. This CDR3 spans 13 amino acids. CDR3 sequence (DNA): TGTGCCAGCGGCGGACAGGTCGTCACTGAAGCTTTCTTT. It translates to CASGGQVVTEAFF.

The gene calls are TRBV24-1 and TRBJ2-2; D unclear. V was pared by 5 bases and J by 10 bases, with 7 bases between. The germline gives CDR1 KGHDR, CDR2 SFDVKD. The CDR3 runs 11 residues. In DNA, the CDR3 is TGTGCCACCAGTGGAGGCCTGGAGCTGTTTTTT. Amino acid sequence: CATSGGLELFF.

Only one count was recorded for this clone. This rearrangement joins TRBV27 to TRBJ2-7, with 9 nucleotides matching TRBD2. The CDR3 has 13 residues. Germline CDR1 MNHEY, CDR2 SMNVEV (reference sequence). The J segment lost 5 bases and the V segment lost 6 bases, leaving 5 bases of the junction unmatched. CDR3 in amino acids: CASSGSGRDEQYF. CDR3 in DNA: TGTGCCAGCAGCGGTAGCGGGAGAGACGAGCAGTACTTC.

The chain couples TRBV5-1 to TRBJ1-5; 10 bases match TRBD1. In germline, CDR1 is SGHRS, CDR2 YFSETQ. The CDR3 is made up of 14 amino acids. Trimming at V came to 4 bases and at J to 5 bases, leaving 3 bases not matched to a gene. For the CDR3, the DNA is TGCGCCAGCAGCACCGGACAGGGGGATCAGCCCCAGCATTTT. Amino acids: CASSTGQGDQPQHF.

This chain joins TRBV10-1 and TRBJ2-7; D gene ambiguous. CDR3 length: 10 residues. Per the germline V gene, CDR1 is WNHNN and CDR2 is SYGVQD (reference sequence). The germline V and J ends were trimmed by 9 bases and 6 bases, with 9 bases remaining between them. CDR3 residues: CARNVGEQYF. CDR3 coding DNA: TGCGCCAGAAACGTCGGCGAGCAGTACTTC.

V gene TRBV2 combines with J gene TRBJ1-1; the D is unclear. This CDR3 has 13 amino acids. From germline, CDR1 is SNHLY and CDR2 FYNNEI. V was clipped by 2 bases and J by 0 bases, with 4 bases between them. Written as DNA, the CDR3 is TGTGCCAGCAGTGAACAGGTGAACACTGAAGCTTTCTTT. As protein: CASSEQVNTEAFF.

The chain joins TRBV21-1 to TRBJ2-5; TRBD1 was called by the table and not checked on the DNA. TRBV21-1 is a pseudogene locus. The CDR3 has 18 residues. The chain's CDR3 is CASSKGHVDRKGEETQYF. In nucleotides, the CDR3 is TGTGCCAGCAGCAAAGGCCACGTTGACAGGAAAGGGGAAGAGACCCAGTACTTC.

DNA of the CDR3: TGTGCCAGCTCACCACCCGACAGGCCCCACACTGAAGCTTTCTTT. Protein: CASSPPDRPHTEAFF. The rearrangement links TRBV18 to TRBJ1-1, with a possible D match to TRBD1 (6 bases). Germline V CDR1 and CDR2: KGHSH, LQKENI. Trimming removed 0 bases at V and 3 bases at J, with 11 bases between. The CDR3 runs 15 residues. The full variable domain, with the rest looked up from reference TRBV18 and TRBJ1-1, is NAGVMQNPRHLVRRRGQEARLRCSPMKGHSHVYWYRQLPEEGLKFMVYLQKENIIDESGMPKERFSAEFPKEGPSILRIQQVVRGDSAAYFCASSPPDRPHTEAFFGQGTRLTVV.

The gene calls are TRBV4-3 and TRBJ1-2; 7 nucleotides agree with TRBD1. This CDR3 has 15 residues. CDR1 and CDR2 (germline): LGHNA, YSLEER. Trimming at V came to 0 bases and at J to 7 bases, leaving 8 bases not matched to a gene. The CDR3 DNA is TGCGCCAGCAGCCAAGAAGAGGGGACAGTATTTGGCTACACCTTC. Amino acids: CASSQEEGTVFGYTF.

V usage is TRBV3-1 (or the pseudogene TRBV3-2) and J usage is TRBJ1-1, with 8 nucleotides matching TRBD1. There are 16 residues in the CDR3. Germline trimming cut 2 bases from V and 0 bases from J; bases unmatched to any gene: 5. Germline values: CDR1 LGHDT, CDR2 YNNKEL (reference sequence). Here the CDR3 DNA reads TGTGCCAGCAGCCAAAGACAGGGGCTCATGAACACTGAAGCTTTCTTT. Translation: CASSQRQGLMNTEAFF.

The V call is TRBV30, the J call TRBJ1-1; D unresolved. The germline V gene encodes CDR1 GTSNPN and CDR2 SVGIG (reference sequence). The CDR3 is 14 residues long. V was trimmed by 1 base and J by 1 base, leaving 10 bases between them. CDR3 residues: CAWSAGEWNTEAFF. CDR3 sequence (DNA): TGTGCCTGGAGTGCGGGAGAATGGAACACTGAAGCTTTCTTT.

This chain joins TRBV5-1 and TRBJ1-4, with D unclear. V was shortened by 4 bases and J by 3 bases, with 16 bases between the two germline ends. The CDR3 loop spans 16 amino acids. The germline gives CDR1 SGHRS, CDR2 YFSETQ. The CDR3 DNA reads as TGCGCCAGCAGCATCGTTTACAGCGGGCCTAATGAAAAACTGTTTTTT. It is translated as CASSIVYSGPNEKLFF.

This chain uses TRBV3-1 (or the pseudogene TRBV3-2) with TRBJ2-2, with TRBD2 as a possible D gene (5 bases). The CDR3 has 15 residues. V was pared by 4 bases and J by 8 bases, with 17 bases between. Germline V gene lookup returns CDR1 LGHDT and CDR2 YNNKEL (reference sequence). CDR3 sequence: CASSRREVSRGELFF. Here the CDR3 DNA reads TGTGCCAGCAGCCGCCGGGAAGTCTCGAGAGGGGAGCTGTTTTTT.

The CDR3 DNA reads TGTGCCAGCAGTTACTCTAGCGGGGGGAGGCAGACCCAGTACTTC. Residues: CASSYSSGGRQTQYF. V gene TRBV6-2 or TRBV6-3 combines with J gene TRBJ2-5, with 10 positions matching TRBD2. Trimming removed 0 bases from V and 6 bases from J; junction bases left unmatched: 4. CDR1 is MNHEY and CDR2 is SVGEGT in the germline V gene. The CDR3 consists of 15 residues.

This chain uses TRBV6-5 with TRBJ2-5; 9 bases line up with TRBD2. The ends lost 8 bases at V and 5 bases at J; junction bases unmatched: 12. Germline V gene data show CDR1 as MNHEY and CDR2 as SVGAGI. CDR3 length: 15 amino acids. For the CDR3, the DNA is TGTGCCAGCCGACAAGCGGGAGGATCCGGGGAGACCCAGTACTTC. This gives the protein CASRQAGGSGETQYF.